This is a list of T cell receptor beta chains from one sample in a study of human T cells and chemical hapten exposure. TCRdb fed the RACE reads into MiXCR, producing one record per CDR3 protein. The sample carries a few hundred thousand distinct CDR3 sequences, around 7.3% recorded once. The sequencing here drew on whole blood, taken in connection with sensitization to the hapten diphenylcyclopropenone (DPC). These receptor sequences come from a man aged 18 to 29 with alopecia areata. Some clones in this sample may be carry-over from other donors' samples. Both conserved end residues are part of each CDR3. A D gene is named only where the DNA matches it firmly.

CASSHLGGETQYF TRBJ2-5 . TRBV4-3
CASSLAGLAGGFYNEQFF TRBJ2-1 TRBD2 TRBV5-1
CASSNRLEGGGAYLGELFF TRBJ2-2 . TRBV19
CSVAQAVNTEAFF TRBJ1-1 . TRBV29-1
CASSQDQSGDYNEQFF TRBJ2-1 . TRBV4-1
CASVPSGTGSGNTIYF TRBJ1-3 TRBD1 TRBV10-2
CASSPDGQETQYF TRBJ2-5 . TRBV28
CASSPVDRRNTEAFF TRBJ1-1 TRBD1 TRBV4-3
CASEGHLLAKNIQYF TRBJ2-4 . TRBV7-9
CASNSGGVADTQYF TRBJ2-3 TRBD2 TRBV6-1
CAISILNTEAFF TRBJ1-1 . TRBV10-3
CASSLGAWDRVNQPQHF TRBJ1-5 TRBD1 TRBV5-1
CASRADRRYEQYF TRBJ2-7 TRBD1 TRBV12-3/TRBV12-4
CASSDRTDSTDTQYF TRBJ2-3 . TRBV10-1
CASSLVGVRNTIYF TRBJ1-3 . TRBV7-9
CASSFGLAGITGELFF TRBJ2-2 TRBD2 TRBV7-6
CASSLEHGADTQYF TRBJ2-3 . TRBV25-1
CASSSPGAWGNQPQHF TRBJ1-5 . TRBV12-3/TRBV12-4
CASGLPRLGGPGRYGYTF TRBJ1-2 . TRBV12-5
CASSGVAYNEQFF TRBJ2-1 . TRBV7-2
CASSLAGGLNTGELFF TRBJ2-2 . TRBV28
CASSLSGERTGELFF TRBJ2-2 . TRBV13
CASSQRGIPSTGELFF TRBJ2-2 . TRBV4-2
CASSPNLQHTEAFF TRBJ1-1 . TRBV7-2
CASSLLSGLGNSPLHF TRBJ1-6 . TRBV28
CASSLEGMTDTQYF TRBJ2-3 . TRBV5-1
CASSPEGRMSSYNEQFF TRBJ2-1 . TRBV9
CSASSSGVSGANVLTF TRBJ2-6 TRBD2 TRBV20-1